One sample yielded the 8 T cell receptor beta chains listed below, sequenced in a study of CD8+ T cells in alopecia areata. Following extraction, RNA underwent reverse transcription to cDNA, which served as the sequencing template. This table comes from immunoSEQ multiplex PCR, and its TCRdb copy is limited to in-frame clones, with some not included. In the table there are hundreds of thousands of clones, roughly 66% of which are singletons. As for treatment: oral pan-JAK inhibitor, 5-10 mg twice daily. The sequenced sample was CD4+ T cells sorted from blood, obtained at approximately week 42, from a patient treated with tofacitinib. The origin of the receptors is a human donor with alopecia areata.

This rearrangement joins TRBV29-1 to TRBJ2-3; 14 bases fit TRBD2. Germline V gene sequence: CDR1 SQVTM, CDR2 ANQGSEA. The CDR3 contains 15 residues. V trimming: 4 bases; J trimming: 2 bases; junction bases outside the gene matches: 2. The CDR3 region has the DNA TGCAGCGTTGGGACTAGCGGGGGGACCACAGATACGCAGTATTTT. This translates into CSVGTSGGTTDTQYF.

This clone has a single count. The rearrangement joins TRBV29-1 to TRBJ2-7; 8 bases line up with TRBD1. Germline CDR1 SQVTM, CDR2 ANQGSEA. This CDR3 is built from 14 residues. The V segment lost 4 bases and the J segment 3 bases; nucleotides outside the gene matches: 8. CDR3 amino acids: CSVVSRGLSYEQYF. CDR3 nucleotide sequence: TGCAGCGTTGTCAGCAGGGGGCTAAGCTACGAGCAGTACTTC.

The chain has TRBV29-1 and TRBJ1-1, with 8 bases lining up with TRBD1. Trimming took 5 bases from V and 11 from J; bases not matched to a gene: 19. Germline CDR1 reads SQVTM; CDR2 reads ANQGSEA. The CDR3 runs 15 residues. In DNA form, the CDR3 reads TGCAGCGTTTTCGCGTTGGGACAGGAACTTCTGGGGGCTTTCTTT. Translation: CSVFALGQELLGAFF.

The chain combines TRBV19 with TRBJ1-2; possibly TRBD1 for D (6 bases). The V gene lost 5 bases and the J gene lost 8 bases, with 12 bases spanning the gap. The CDR3 spans 12 residues. From germline, CDR1 is LNHDA and CDR2 SQIVND (reference sequence). The CDR3 DNA reads as TGTGCCAGTAGTCGGACAGTCAGCGGCTACACCTTC. Translating gives CASSRTVSGYTF.

The V gene is TRBV7-2, the J gene TRBJ1-2; D not resolved. The V end was cut by 5 bases, the J end by 0 bases, with 13 bases between. This CDR3 comprises 15 residues. The germline V gene encodes CDR1 SGHTA and CDR2 FQGNSA. The CDR3 region is CASSVSSRANYGYTF. CDR3 bases: TGTGCCAGCAGCGTCTCAAGCAGAGCTAACTATGGCTACACCTTC.

This clone was observed at least ten times. The chain employs TRBV2 and TRBJ1-5; tentatively, D is TRBD1 (6 bases). This CDR3 spans 15 amino acids. Germline assignment: CDR1 SNHLY and CDR2 FYNNEI. The V and J ends lost 6 bases and 1 base respectively, with 13 bases between them. This CDR3 reads CASRNREGSNQPQHF. The CDR3 bases are TGTGCCAGCAGGAACAGGGAGGGAAGCAATCAGCCCCAGCATTTT.

The gene calls are TRBV20-1 and TRBJ2-1; D is unclear. The CDR3 is 10 residues long. The ends were cut back, 5 bases at V and 3 bases at J, with 2 bases in the middle. Per the germline V gene, CDR1 is DFQATT and CDR2 is SNEGSKA (reference sequence). Written as DNA, the CDR3 is TGCAGTGCTCTCTACAATGAGCAGTTCTTC. This translates into CSALYNEQFF.

This chain links TRBV25-1 with TRBJ2-1, with TRBD2 matching over 7 bases. Germline loops: CDR1 MGHDK, CDR2 SYGVNS. V shed 4 bases, J shed 6 bases, and the junction held 12 bases outside the gene matches. The CDR3 length is 16 residues. The CDR3 DNA sequence: TGTGCCAGCAGTGGATTCGGATGGCTAGCGGCCAATGAGCAGTTCTTC. It encodes CASSGFGWLAANEQFF.